A selection of T cell receptor beta chains follows, all from one sample in a study of regulatory T cells in long-lasting Graves disease. A single record per CDR3 protein comes from TCRdb applying MiXCR to the multiplex PCR reads. The sample carries about 460,000 distinct CDR3 sequences, about 20% recorded once. Sequenced here: peripheral blood mononuclear cells (PBMCs), sampled when the disease was refractory, from a patient treated with antithyroid drugs. These receptor sequences come from a female donor with Graves disease. Both conserved end residues are part of each CDR3. A D gene is named only where the DNA matches it firmly. Clone size is not always given. Where it is, it says once, few, many or a class for expanded clones.

-	TRBJ1-1	TRBV11-3	-	TGTGCCAGCAGCTTGTCAGGGTCGGACACTGAAGCTTTCTTT	CASSLSGSDTEAFF
-	TRBJ2-1	TRBV20-1	few	TGCAGTGCTAGATCAGGATCCGGGCCTCCCTACAATGAGCAGTTCTTC	CSARSGSGPPYNEQFF
TRBD1	TRBJ1-2	TRBV11-3	many	TGTGCCAGCAGCACTCACCGGGACAGGAATAACTATGGCTACACCTTC	CASSTHRDRNNYGYTF
-	TRBJ2-2	TRBV7-2	-	TGTGCCAGCAGCCCTTATGCGGCCGGGGAGCTGTTTTTT	CASSPYAAGELFF
TRBD2	TRBJ2-5	TRBV28	many	TGTGCCAGCAGTTTAGAACTAGCGGGGGGCGAGACCCAGTACTTC	CASSLELAGGETQYF
-	TRBJ1-5	TRBV7-2	many	TGTGCCAGCAGCTGGGGGGGGGATCAGCCCCAGCATTTT	CASSWGGDQPQHF
-	TRBJ1-1	TRBV7-9	-	TGTGCCAGCAGCTCACCGGGACATCCGAACACTGAAGCTTTCTTT	CASSSPGHPNTEAFF
-	TRBJ2-7	TRBV25-1	-	TGTGCCAGCAGCCATTTGGTCGACAGAATCTACGAGCAGTACTTC	CASSHLVDRIYEQYF
-	TRBJ2-5	TRBV4-3	-	TGCGCCAGCAGCCAGGGTGGGCATGTGCCCAGGGAGACCCAGTACTTC	CASSQGGHVPRETQYF
-	TRBJ1-2	TRBV6-5	few	TGTGCCAGCAGTTATGGGGTAAACTATGGCTACACCTTC	CASSYGVNYGYTF
TRBD1	TRBJ1-6	TRBV6-6	once	TGTGCCAGCAGTTACTCGATGGGACAGGAAAGCTCCTATAATTCACCCCTCCACTTT	CASSYSMGQESSYNSPLHF
TRBD1	TRBJ1-4	TRBV2	many	TGTGCCAGCAGACCCGGACAGGTCGATGGAGAAAAACTGTTTTTT	CASRPGQVDGEKLFF
-	TRBJ1-1	TRBV29-1	-	TGCAGCGGACAGGTGAACACTGAAGCTTTCTTT	CSGQVNTEAFF
TRBD1	TRBJ1-5	TRBV12-5	-	TGTGCTAGTGGTCCAGGGGGTAGCAATCAGCCCCAGCATTTT	CASGPGGSNQPQHF
-	TRBJ1-4	TRBV28	few	TGTGCCAGCAGTTTATCGAGTGAAAAACTGTTTTTT	CASSLSSEKLFF
TRBD2	TRBJ2-5	TRBV13	few	TGTGCCAGCAGCGCCCGACTAGCCCCCCGGGAGACCCAGTACTTC	CASSARLAPRETQYF
TRBD1	TRBJ1-4	TRBV29-1	-	TGCAGCGTCGAGGTTACAGGGGTATCTAATGAAAAACTGTTTTTT	CSVEVTGVSNEKLFF
-	TRBJ1-1	TRBV19	many	TGTGCCACCCTTTCGGAGGGCAAAGCTTTCTTT	CATLSEGKAFF
TRBD2	TRBJ2-7	TRBV7-9	few	TGTGCCAGCAGCTGGGGACTAGCGGGAGGGCGGAGGCACGAGCAGTACTTC	CASSWGLAGGRRHEQYF
TRBD1	TRBJ1-1	TRBV10-3	once	TGTGCCTCTACCGGGACAGTTGTCACTGAAGCTTTCTTT	CASTGTVVTEAFF
TRBD2	TRBJ2-5	TRBV7-2	many	TGTGCCAGCAGCCCGCCGGGACTCACGGGGGGAGAGACCCAGTACTTC	CASSPPGLTGGETQYF
-	TRBJ1-6	TRBV12-3/TRBV12-4	many	TGTGCCAGCAGGGCGGGACTGGGCGCGGGCTCACCCCTCCACTTT	CASRAGLGAGSPLHF
-	TRBJ1-2	TRBV29-1	-	TGCAGCGGACAACCTTACCAGGGTACGTCCGATGGCTACACCTTC	CSGQPYQGTSDGYTF
-	TRBJ1-2	TRBV20-1	many	TGCAGTGCTAGCGGAGACTATGGCTACACCTTC	CSASGDYGYTF
TRBD1	TRBJ2-2	TRBV20-1	few	TGCAGTGCTAGGGGGGGACAGGGGGATCCGGCCGGGGAGCTGTTTTTT	CSARGGQGDPAGELFF
-	TRBJ1-6	TRBV2	many	TGTGCCAGCAGTGAAAATTGGCCTGTTAATTCACCCCTCCACTTT	CASSENWPVNSPLHF
TRBD1	TRBJ1-2	TRBV7-8	many	TGTGCCAGCAGTCTAGCGGGACAGTCAAGCTATGGCTACACCTTC	CASSLAGQSSYGYTF
-	TRBJ1-1	TRBV29-1	-	TGCAGCGTTGACCTCGAAAAAGCTTTCTTT	CSVDLEKAFF
-	TRBJ1-2	TRBV6-1	many	TGTGCCAGCAGTGGGCTGGGAGGGTATGGCTACACCTTC	CASSGLGGYGYTF
TRBD2	TRBJ2-1	TRBV11-3	-	TGTGCCAGCAGCTTAGGGACTAGCGGGAGTAATGAGCAGTTCTTC	CASSLGTSGSNEQFF
-	TRBJ1-1	TRBV6-1	many	TGTGCCAGCAGTGCCACCGGGCCGTACACTGAAGCTTTCTTT	CASSATGPYTEAFF
-	TRBJ2-7	TRBV15	few	TGTGCCACCAGCAGAGAAGGGGGGGCCTACGAGCAGTACTTC	CATSREGGAYEQYF
TRBD1	TRBJ2-7	TRBV5-1	many	TGCGCCAGCACGGGACAGAACTACGAGCAGTACTTC	CASTGQNYEQYF
-	TRBJ1-2	TRBV5-1	few	TGCGCCAGCAGCTTGGTCGCCCAGGGAGACGATGGCTACACCTTC	CASSLVAQGDDGYTF
-	TRBJ2-7	TRBV9	few	TGTGCCAGCAGCGCTAGCAGCCAAAGCTCCTACGAGCAGTACTTC	CASSASSQSSYEQYF
-	TRBJ1-2	TRBV5-6	-	TGTGCCAGCAGCGCATCCGGGACGAGGGCTAACTATGGCTACACCTTC	CASSASGTRANYGYTF
-	TRBJ2-7	TRBV5-6	few	TGTGCCAGCAGCCAGGGACAACCTCTGGAGCAGTACTTC	CASSQGQPLEQYF
-	TRBJ1-5	TRBV20-1	-	TGCAGTGCTAGAGATCTAAAAGACAGGTTCAATCAGCCCCAGCATTTT	CSARDLKDRFNQPQHF
TRBD2	TRBJ2-7	TRBV12-3/TRBV12-4	many	TGTGCCAGCAGTTTGGGGACTAGCGGACCCTACGAGCAGTACTTC	CASSLGTSGPYEQYF
TRBD1	TRBJ1-3	TRBV5-1	-	TGCGCCAGCAGCCCCGGGACAGATGGAAACACCATATATTTT	CASSPGTDGNTIYF
TRBD1	TRBJ1-4	TRBV20-1	many	TGCAGTGCTACGCCAACAGGGGGCTTTGAAAAACTGTTTTTT	CSATPTGGFEKLFF
TRBD1	TRBJ1-4	TRBV6-1	-	TGTGCCAGCAGTGAAGGGACAGGGGCTGAAAAACTGTTTTTT	CASSEGTGAEKLFF
TRBD2	TRBJ2-5	TRBV7-9	few	TGTGCCAGCAGCCCAACACTAGCGGGGGTACAAGAGACCCAGTACTTC	CASSPTLAGVQETQYF
-	TRBJ2-3	TRBV7-2	-	TGTGCCAGCAGCTTAGTGGCCGGGTCTGAGGATACGCAGTATTTT	CASSLVAGSEDTQYF
TRBD2	TRBJ2-7	TRBV9	few	TGTGCCAGCAGCGCTCCAGGACTAGCGGGAGGCCCGAGAACGGACGAGCAGTACTTC	CASSAPGLAGGPRTDEQYF
-	TRBJ2-7	TRBV9	-	TGTGCCAGCAGCGTAGCTACGGGTGGCGAGCAGTACTTC	CASSVATGGEQYF
-	TRBJ2-2	TRBV6-5	many	TGTGCCAGCAGTTACTCGACGGCCACCCCGGGCGGGGAGCTGTTTTTT	CASSYSTATPGGELFF
TRBD2	TRBJ2-3	TRBV28	-	TGTGCCAGCTTGGGAGCGGGGAGCACAGATACGCAGTATTTT	CASLGAGSTDTQYF
TRBD1	TRBJ2-5	TRBV20-1	few	TGCAGTGCGACCGGGACAGGGATGGGGACCCAGTACTTC	CSATGTGMGTQYF
TRBD2	TRBJ2-3	TRBV7-6	few	TGTGCCAGCAGCTTGACTAGCGGGCCACCTTTAGATACGCAGTATTTT	CASSLTSGPPLDTQYF
-	TRBJ2-5	TRBV19	many	TGTGCCAGTAACGACAGGATACAAGAGACCCAGTACTTC	CASNDRIQETQYF
-	TRBJ1-2	TRBV2	many	TGTGCCACACAACAGGCTAACTATGGCTACACCTTC	CATQQANYGYTF
-	TRBJ1-1	TRBV27	many	TGTGCCAGCAGTTTATTCAGGGGAGGAACTGAAGCTTTCTTT	CASSLFRGGTEAFF
-	TRBJ1-2	TRBV7-8	many	TGTGCCAGCAGCTTACCCGATCATTCCGGCTACACCTTC	CASSLPDHSGYTF
TRBD1	TRBJ1-1	TRBV10-3	many	TGTGCCATCAGTCCGGGACAGATGAACACTGAAGCTTTCTTT	CAISPGQMNTEAFF